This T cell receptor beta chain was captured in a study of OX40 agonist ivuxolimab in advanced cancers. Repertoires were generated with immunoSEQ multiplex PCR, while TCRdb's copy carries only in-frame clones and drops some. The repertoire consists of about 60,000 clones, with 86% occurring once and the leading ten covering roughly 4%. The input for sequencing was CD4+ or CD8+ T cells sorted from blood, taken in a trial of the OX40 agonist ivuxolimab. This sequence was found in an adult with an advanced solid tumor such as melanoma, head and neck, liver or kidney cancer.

CDR3 nucleotide sequence: TGTGCCAGCAGCTACCGGGGGGGTTCCTACAATGAGCAGTTCTTC. This gives the protein CASSYRGGSYNEQFF. The chain is built from TRBV7-2 and TRBJ2-1; 8 nucleotides match TRBD2. Germline-derived CDR1 and CDR2 are SGHTA and FQGNSA. The junction had 3 bases not matched to a gene; V was cut back by 4 bases and J by 1 base. The CDR3 length is 15 residues.